This passage covers 22 T cell receptor beta chains from one sample sequenced in a study of metastatic and nonmetastatic thyroid tumors. TCRdb re-analyzed the PCR reads through MiXCR. The sample holds over 6,000 clones; roughly 30% are singletons and the top ten take about 20%. Thyroid surgery took place with no prior treatment in any patient. The sample taken for sequencing was tumor tissue. Receptor source: a female donor with papillary thyroid cancer or a benign thyroid nodule (not recorded which). Some clones in this sample may be carry-over from other donors' samples.

In this sample, this clone turned up a few times. The rearrangement joins TRBV12-3 or TRBV12-4 to TRBJ2-7; D is unclear. V lost 3 bases and J lost 2, with 8 bases in between. The CDR3 has 13 amino acids. CDR3 nucleotide sequence: TGTGCCAGCAGTTTCGCTTTAACCTACGAGCAGTACTTC. Translating it yields CASSFALTYEQYF.

This clone occurred a few times. The DNA for the CDR3 is TGTGCCAGCAGGGAGACATTAAGTCAGCCCCAGCATTTT. It is translated as CASRETLSQPQHF. The chain recombines TRBV2 with TRBJ1-5; no reliable D call. CDR3 length: 13 amino acids. The V and J ends lost 6 bases and 6 bases respectively, with 12 bases between them. Germline V gene data show CDR1 as SNHLY and CDR2 as FYNNEI. The variable domain in full, completed from reference TRBV2 and TRBJ1-5, reads EPEVTQTPSHQVTQMGQEVILRCVPISNHLYFYWYRQILGQKVEFLVSFYNNEISEKSEIFDDQFSVERPDGSNFTLKIRSTKLEDSAMYFCASRETLSQPQHFGDGTRLSIL.

In its sample, this clone is medium-sized. This sequence joins TRBV20-1 and TRBJ2-1; 7 bases map to TRBD2. This CDR3 region has 15 residues. Germline-derived CDR1 and CDR2 are DFQATT and SNEGSKA (reference sequence). J was trimmed by 7 bases and V by 0 bases; bases with no gene match: 9. CDR3 region: CSARDRVGGLNEQFF. The CDR3 nucleotides are TGCAGTGCTAGAGATCGGGTGGGAGGGCTAAATGAGCAGTTCTTC.

The V and J genes are TRBV5-1 and TRBJ1-6; 11 bases are a match to TRBD1. Looked up from germline, CDR1 is SGHRS and CDR2 is YFSETQ. J was trimmed by 8 bases and V by 3 bases; bases with no gene match: 1. CDR3 length: 14 residues. CDR3 sequence: CASSWTGGDSPLHF. In nucleotides, the CDR3 is TGCGCCAGCAGCTGGACAGGGGGCGATTCACCCCTCCACTTT.

As for this clone: The junction departs from germline at one end; a sequencing error may be responsible. This chain connects TRBV6-1 to TRBJ1-2, with a possible D match to TRBD1 (5 bases). Germline V gene sequence: CDR1 MNHNS, CDR2 SASEGT. The CDR3 totals 13 residues. The CDR3 is CASSPGRGYGFTF. The DNA of the CDR3 is TGTGCCAGCAGCCCCGGTCGGGGCTATGGCTTCACCTTC.

This sequence joins TRBV6-1 and TRBJ1-2; 11 nucleotides align to TRBD1. This CDR3 contains 14 residues. Germline-derived CDR1 and CDR2 are MNHNS and SASEGT. After removal of 6 bases from V and 5 bases from J, the junction contained 5 bases not matched to a gene. CDR3 nucleotides: TGTGCCAGCAGACGGACAGGGGGCAGGTATGGCTACACCTTC. Translating it yields CASRRTGGRYGYTF.

This clone was detected only a few times. The germline gene is not matched at one end of the junction; a read error may be the cause. The chain links TRBV6-1 to TRBJ2-3; D ambiguous. The CDR3 consists of 15 residues. Germline CDR1 and CDR2: MNHNS and SASEGT. In nucleotides, the CDR3 is TGTGCCAGCAGCGCCGATAATCCTATCATAGATATGCAGTATTTT. Amino acids: CASSADNPIIDMQYF.

Within the sample, this clone is medium-sized. The J gene is TRBJ2-1, the V gene TRBV27; TRBD2 agrees at 8 bases. Trimming cost V 5 bases and J 0 bases; bases outside gene matches: 9. Germline V gives CDR1 MNHEY, CDR2 SMNVEV (reference sequence). This CDR3 spans 17 amino acids. Here the CDR3 reads CASSAGLAISSYNEQFF. The CDR3 DNA is TGTGCCAGCAGTGCCGGACTAGCAATAAGCTCCTACAATGAGCAGTTCTTC.

By share of the sample, this clone is large. V gene TRBV12-3 or TRBV12-4 combines with J gene TRBJ2-7; perhaps D is TRBD1 or TRBD2 (5 bases each). The CDR3 is 13 residues long. Between the trimmed V and J ends, which lost 5 bases and 6 bases, there was a span of 14 bases. The CDR3 loop is CASSPYRGFEQYF. CDR3 sequence (DNA): TGTGCCAGCAGTCCTTACCGGGGCTTCGAGCAGTACTTC.

The chain employs TRBV28 and TRBJ1-4; weak D call: TRBD1 (5 bases). Per the germline V gene, CDR1 is MDHEN and CDR2 is SYDVKM. This CDR3 contains 15 residues. Trimming cost V 3 bases and J 7 bases, with 15 bases left between them. CDR3 protein: CASSFEQVVGEKLFF. The DNA of the CDR3 is TGTGCCAGCAGTTTTGAACAGGTGGTGGGTGAAAAACTGTTTTTT.

This clone is medium-sized in the sample. The CDR3 DNA sequence: TGTGCCAGCGTGAAACAAGGGGGCCATCAGCCCCAGCATTTT. Translation gives CASVKQGGHQPQHF. The chain uses TRBV12-3 or TRBV12-4 and TRBJ1-5; TRBD1 matches at 7 bases. V lost 8 bases to trimming and J lost 5 bases; unmatched junction nucleotides: 9. This CDR3 has 14 residues.

This clone was observed many times. This may stem from a read error, because a much larger clone lies one nucleotide away. The chain is built from TRBV6-1 and TRBJ2-5; TRBD1 matches at 8 bases. CDR3 length: 13 amino acids. CDR1 MNHNS and CDR2 SASEGT come from the germline V gene. V gave up 6 bases and J gave up 6 bases; unmatched junction bases: 6. This CDR3 is CASSGRGLKTQYF. The CDR3 DNA sequence: TGTGCCAGCAGCGGCAGGGGGCTGAAGACCCAGTACTTC.

This clone was detected only a few times. V is TRBV28 and J is TRBJ1-1; TRBD1 might be the D (6 bases). The CDR3 totals 14 residues. Trimming removed 6 bases from V and 0 bases from J, with 11 bases in between. The germline V gene encodes CDR1 MDHEN and CDR2 SYDVKM. Written as DNA, the CDR3 is TGTGCCAGCAGCCAAGGGGGGATGAACACTGAAGCTTTCTTT. Encoded protein: CASSQGGMNTEAFF.

This clone was observed a few times. This chain uses TRBV24-1 with TRBJ2-7, with TRBD2 matching 11 bases. CDR1 is KGHDR and CDR2 is SFDVKD in the germline V gene. V was pared by 3 bases and J by 4 bases, with 7 bases of the junction left unmatched. The CDR3 contains 16 residues. The CDR3 loop reads CATSDLGTSGAYEQYF. CDR3 DNA sequence: TGTGCCACCAGTGATCTCGGGACTAGCGGAGCTTACGAGCAGTACTTC.

The sample holds a few counts of this clone. CDR3 amino acids: CASSSDGWATATEAFF. For the CDR3, the DNA is TGTGCCAGCAGTTCAGATGGGTGGGCAACGGCCACTGAAGCTTTCTTT. This chain links TRBV27 with TRBJ1-1, with no clear D. The V end lost 4 bases, the J end lost 4 bases, and 19 bases lay between the germline ends. The V gene's germline CDR1 is MNHEY and CDR2 SMNVEV (reference sequence). The CDR3 has 16 amino acids.

This clone is labeled medium-sized. Other DNA sequences in the sample encode the same CDR3. This rearrangement joins TRBV15 to TRBJ2-3, with no clear D. Germline loops: CDR1 LNHNV, CDR2 YYDKDF (reference sequence). V was pared by 0 bases and J by 1 base, with 8 bases between. CDR3 length: 15 residues. CDR3 DNA sequence: TGTGCCACCAGCAGAGAATGGGGTGGCACAGATACGCAGTATTTT. Translation: CATSREWGGTDTQYF.

The V and J genes are TRBV27 and TRBJ1-5, with D uncertain. Germline CDR1 MNHEY, CDR2 SMNVEV (reference sequence). Trimming cost V 3 bases and J 3 bases, with 12 bases left between them. This CDR3 is 15 amino acids long. The CDR3 sequence: CASSLIRGDNQPQHF. Here the CDR3 DNA reads TGTGCCAGCAGTTTGATCCGGGGTGACAATCAGCCCCAGCATTTT.

This clone is judged large. This chain connects TRBV6-1 to TRBJ2-3; 8 positions match TRBD1. Looked up from germline, CDR1 is MNHNS and CDR2 is SASEGT. The CDR3 totals 16 residues. The V gene end was trimmed by 5 bases and the J gene end by 0 bases; junction bases not matched to a gene: 7. CDR3 DNA sequence: TGTGCCAGCAGTCAGGGGGCCGGGCCTAGCACAGATACGCAGTATTTT. It is translated as CASSQGAGPSTDTQYF.

By share, this clone ranks as medium-sized (0.01 to 0.1%). This rearrangement joins TRBV10-3 to TRBJ1-1; D unclear. This CDR3 is 12 amino acids long. V lost 11 bases to trimming and J lost 1 base, with 11 bases between them. The germline gives CDR1 ENHRY, CDR2 SYGVKD. For the CDR3, the DNA is TGTGCCGCGTGCGATCCGAACACTGAAGCTTTCTTT. Protein: CAACDPNTEAFF.

This clone was counted a few times. The chain is built from TRBV6-4 and TRBJ2-3, with D possibly TRBD1 on 6 matching bases. Germline loops: CDR1 MRHNA, CDR2 SNTAGT. The CDR3 length is 18 residues. Trimming took off 5 bases at V and 0 bases at J, with 21 bases between the two ends. CDR3 in DNA: TGTGCCAGCAGTAGAGGACAGTACCTGTTAACAAGCACAGATACGCAGTATTTT. Encoded protein: CASSRGQYLLTSTDTQYF.

V is TRBV20-1 and J is TRBJ2-6, with D unclear. CDR1 is DFQATT, CDR2 SNEGSKA, per germline (reference sequence). Trimming took off 4 bases at V and 2 bases at J, with 12 bases between the two ends. This CDR3 has 15 amino acids. CDR3 DNA: TGCAGTGCTACGAGCGATAGGGCTGGGGCCAACGTCCTGACTTTC. As protein: CSATSDRAGANVLTF.

The chain couples TRBV20-1 to TRBJ2-1; D uncertain. CDR1 is DFQATT and CDR2 is SNEGSKA in the germline V gene (reference sequence). The CDR3 runs to 14 residues. V was shortened by 2 bases and J by 10 bases, with 18 bases between the two germline ends. The DNA of the CDR3 is TGCAGTGCTAGATCCGCGGTTTTTGATGTGGAGCAGTTCTTC. It yields the protein CSARSAVFDVEQFF.